These 5 T cell receptor beta chains share one sample of origin, sequenced in a study of blood T cell repertoires in COVID-19. The repertoire was sequenced with immunoSEQ multiplex PCR; TCRdb's copy has only in-frame clones and lacks some. The table lists hundreds of thousands of clones, around 89% of them singletons. Sequencing was performed on PBMCs or T cells enriched from blood (not recorded which). The receptors were gathered from a man aged 18 to 29 who had recovered from COVID-19.

The chain combines TRBV7-9 with TRBJ1-1; TRBD1 matches 8 bases. Germline lookup yields CDR1 SEHNR and CDR2 FQNEAQ (reference sequence). There are 15 residues in the CDR3. The V segment lost 4 bases and the J segment 0 bases; nucleotides outside the gene matches: 4. In nucleotides, the CDR3 is TGTGCCAGCAGCTCAAGACAGGGGATGAACACTGAAGCTTTCTTT. This gives the protein CASSSRQGMNTEAFF.

The gene calls are TRBV15 and TRBJ2-7, with 8 nucleotides matching TRBD2. Losses at the gene ends were 8 bases for V and 7 bases for J; bases not matched to a gene: 13. Germline CDR1 reads LNHNV; CDR2 reads YYDKDF (reference sequence). CDR3 length: 14 amino acids. For the CDR3, the DNA is TGTGCCACCGCCGGTAGCGGGACCTCGGGAGAGCAGTACTTC. This sequence encodes CATAGSGTSGEQYF.

The J gene is TRBJ2-1, the V gene TRBV7-2; 15 nucleotides agree with TRBD2. CDR1 and CDR2 (germline): SGHTA, FQGNSA. J was trimmed by 5 bases and V by 5 bases; bases with no gene match: 7. This CDR3 comprises 17 residues. The CDR3 sequence is CASSPGTSGRLDNEQFF. The DNA for the CDR3 is TGTGCCAGCAGCCCAGGGACTAGCGGGAGGTTAGACAATGAGCAGTTCTTC.

This clone has a single count. V is TRBV7-8 and J is TRBJ1-5, with D hard to call. This CDR3 is 15 amino acids long. Trimming pared 5 bases from V and 2 bases from J, leaving 13 bases between. The V gene's germline CDR1 is SGHVS and CDR2 FQNEAQ. The CDR3 protein is CASSPGVLGNQPQHF. CDR3 nucleotides: TGTGCCAGCAGCCCCGGGGTGTTGGGCAATCAGCCCCAGCATTTT.

The chain couples TRBV19 to TRBJ1-5, with D possibly matching TRBD1 (5 bases). Trimming pared 0 bases from V and 6 bases from J, leaving 12 bases between. Looked up from germline, CDR1 is LNHDA and CDR2 is SQIVND (reference sequence). This CDR3 spans 15 amino acids. The CDR3 DNA sequence: TGTGCCAGTAGTATAGAAACAGGATCAGTTCAGCCCCAGCATTTT. This translates into CASSIETGSVQPQHF.